This T cell receptor (beta chain) derives from a study of T-cell reconstitution after alpha-beta-depleted transplantation in children listed by TCRdb under 2016. Study-level background: T-cell immune reconstitution after TCRalphabeta/CD19-depleted allogeneic hematopoietic cell transplantation in children was quantitatively tracked in the study by means of TCR repertoire profiling.

This clonotype has just a few counts. The clone's antigen remains unknown. Per-nucleotide qualities are absent, and no much larger clonotype sits a single base away. Beyond this particular receptor, the publication reports: Hyperexpanded clone frequencies declined over subsequent months; after one year, T-cell counts and TCRbeta diversity were mostly attributed to newly produced T cells. Apparently early alphabetaT-cell count recovery about two months after transplant reportedly relied on only several hundred rapidly expanded clones derived from non-depleted graft cells. In some patients, the high TCRbeta diversity seen at day 60 was put down to recipient T cells and intrathymic progenitors that had survived conditioning.

CDR1 and CDR2 were assigned from the germline V gene as SGHTA and FQGNSA. The V and J ends are trimmed by 2 bases and 2 bases, leaving 9 bases between them. The CDR3, cysteine through phenylalanine, is 15 amino acids long. Of the read, only the CDR3 DNA is kept; its 45 bases are in frame from base 1. Receptor amplification or capture employed PCR. These reads were obtained on an Illumina HiSeq 2500. To normalize quantification of the TCRbeta repertoire, the TCR libraries were built with molecular barcoding that relied on unique molecular identifiers. Clones were called with MiXCR by TCRdb after fastp trimmed the public reads at Q25, and only in-frame beta chains were retained. Each entry merges the rows of one CDR3 protein and shows their most common DNA and genes. The sample table holds about 300,000 distinct CDR3 sequences, of which around 10% were seen once. The ten largest clones capture less than 9% of the sample.

Per the publication, the treatment or condition label means: allogeneic hematopoietic cell transplantation with graft depleted of TCRalphabeta T cells and CD19 B cells. Transplant recipients were children who received TCRalphabeta/CD19-depleted allogeneic hematopoietic cell grafts. Sequencing was performed on PBMCs, taken before TCRalphabeta/CD19-depleted stem cell transplant. The sequence is built from TRBV7-2 and TRBJ1-4; a tentative D call is TRBD1 (6 bases match). This TCR came from a boy in the first two years of life with acute myeloid leukemia, due to receive a stem cell transplant. CDR3 sequence: CASSLSGGTNEKLFF. The DNA sequence is as follows: TGTGCCAGCAGCTTAAGCGGGGGCACTAATGAAAAACTGTTTTTT.